This T cell receptor beta chain is from a study of cytomegalovirus exposure and HLA in healthy donors. Study in general: An early release of data contained around 80 million unique TCRs, which came from HLA-typed donors. General study results and limits: A later analysis showed TCR association rates differing by HLA locus, peaking at DRB1 and lowest at HLA-C. In a later analysis, common viral pathogens appeared linked to several of the most significant clusters.

With 60 Vbeta and 13 Jbeta primers, the PCR was carried out. Sequencing used immunoSEQ multiplex PCR; TCRdb keeps in-frame clones, though not all of them. Of 150,000 to 200,000 clones listed, 84% are singletons. Germline V lookup: CDR1 SGDLS, CDR2 YYNGEE. The CDR3 has 15 residues. V was pared by 5 bases and J by 4 bases, with 11 bases of the junction left unmatched. Turning to this clone: Its specificity is not known.

This TCR was sampled from a girl aged 5-17 years in good health and CMV-seropositive. The sequencing input was PBMCs. V gene TRBV9 combines with J gene TRBJ1-2, with 7 bases fitting TRBD1. In DNA form, the CDR3 reads TGTGCCAGCAGGAGAACAGGGGATCTTGGCTATGGCTACACCTTC. Protein product: CASRRTGDLGYGYTF.